This passage covers 31 T cell receptor beta chains from one sample sequenced in a study of T-cell memory formation after mild COVID-19. MiXCR was run by TCRdb on the 5' RACE reads, yielding one entry per CDR3 protein. This table holds 300,000 or so distinct CDR3 sequences, approximately 15% found once. The sequenced sample was PBMCs or a T cell subset sorted from them (not recorded which). The receptors were sampled from a man aged 18 to 30 who had mild COVID-19 (a few samples of this study predate the infection). Cell type and time point are not known.

This clonotype was seen just once. This rearrangement joins TRBV7-2 to TRBJ1-6; the match to TRBD1 covers 8 bases. Germline values: CDR1 SGHTA, CDR2 FQGNSA. J gave up 1 base and V 4 bases, and 9 bases lay outside the gene matches. This CDR3 comprises 18 residues. The CDR3 is CASSSYGQGSSYNSPLHF. In DNA, the CDR3 is TGTGCCAGCAGCTCCTACGGACAGGGAAGTTCCTATAATTCACCCCTCCACTTT. Variable domain in full (rest from reference TRBV7-2 and TRBJ1-6): GAGVSQSPSNKVTEKGKDVELRCDPISGHTALYWYRQSLGQGLEFLIYFQGNSAPDKSGLPSDRFSAERTGGSVSTLTIQRTQQEDSAVYLCASSSYGQGSSYNSPLHFGNGTRLTVT.

This clonotype was observed a few times. The chain combines TRBV4-1 with TRBJ2-1, with TRBD2 identical over 11 bases. Germline trimming cut 3 bases from V and 10 bases from J; bases unmatched to any gene: 11. Germline assignment: CDR1 MGHRA and CDR2 YSYEKL. This CDR3 region has 16 residues. The CDR3 sequence: CASSHDSSGGRGEQFF. The CDR3 DNA reads TGCGCCAGCAGCCATGACTCTAGCGGGGGGCGAGGGGAGCAGTTCTTC.

This clonotype was seen ten or more times. The chain recombines TRBV11-1 with TRBJ2-2; tentatively, D is TRBD2 (5 bases). Looked up from germline, CDR1 is SGHAT and CDR2 is FQDESV (reference sequence). The length of the CDR3 is 12 residues. V was clipped by 5 bases and J by 5 bases, with 6 bases between them. The CDR3 protein is CASSPGTGELFF. CDR3 nucleotide sequence: TGTGCCAGCAGCCCGGGGACCGGGGAGCTGTTTTTT. Drawing the rest from reference TRBV11-1 and TRBJ2-2, the complete variable domain is EAEVAQSPRYKITEKSQAVAFWCDPISGHATLYWYRQILGQGPELLVQFQDESVVDDSQLPKDRFSAERLKGVDSTLKIQPAELGDSAMYLCASSPGTGELFFGEGSRLTVL.

The V call is TRBV24-1, the J call TRBJ2-1, with 9 bases fitting TRBD1. V was clipped by 4 bases and J by 5 bases; unmatched bases: 5. Germline values: CDR1 KGHDR, CDR2 SFDVKD. The length of the CDR3 is 15 residues. The CDR3 nucleotides are TGTGCCACCAGTGACCCCGGGACAGGGCACAATGAGCAGTTCTTC. It yields the protein CATSDPGTGHNEQFF.

This clonotype was counted between two and nine times. The V and J genes are TRBV12-3 or TRBV12-4 and TRBJ2-7; D unclear. CDR3 length: 13 residues. Trimming took 2 bases from V and 0 from J, leaving 5 bases between them. CDR3 sequence (DNA): TGTGCCAGCAGTTTAAGGGACTCCTACGAGCAGTACGTC. Protein: CASSLRDSYEQYV.

There are many counts of this clonotype. The chain has TRBV7-6 and TRBJ1-2; D not resolved. Trimming shortened V by 5 bases and J by 4 bases, and 14 bases separated the two germline ends. CDR3 length: 14 residues. Per the germline V gene, CDR1 is SGHVS and CDR2 is FNYEAQ. The CDR3 DNA is TGTGCCAGCAGCGTGGACGGGAGCCTCTATGGCTACACCTTC. This sequence encodes CASSVDGSLYGYTF.

The chain couples TRBV6-5 to TRBJ1-2, with D possibly matching TRBD1 (6 bases). Per germline, CDR1 MNHEY and CDR2 SVGAGI. This CDR3 contains 15 residues. The V end was cut by 2 bases, the J end by 5 bases, with 15 bases between. This chain's CDR3 is CASSYGIQGSYGYTF. The DNA for the CDR3 is TGTGCCAGCAGTTACGGAATCCAGGGGAGTTATGGCTACACCTTC.

This clonotype came up a few times. The gene calls are TRBV6-2 or TRBV6-3 and TRBJ2-7, with 7 bases lining up with TRBD1. This CDR3 is built from 16 residues. The trim removed 7 bases at V and 0 bases at J, leaving 12 bases unmatched. From germline, CDR1 is MNHEY and CDR2 SVGEGT. The CDR3 nucleotides read TGTGCCAGCAACAAAGGGGGCCAGGATGGCTCCTACGAGCAGTACTTC. It is translated as CASNKGGQDGSYEQYF.

This clonotype was counted between two and nine times. The chain carries TRBV6-5 and TRBJ2-2, with D uncertain. Looked up from germline, CDR1 is MNHEY and CDR2 is SVGAGI. V shed 7 bases and J shed 3 bases, with 9 bases lying between them. This CDR3 is 13 amino acids long. The CDR3 protein is CASTWTYTGELFF. The CDR3 nucleotides are TGTGCCAGCACCTGGACCTACACCGGGGAGCTGTTTTTT.

This clonotype was observed a handful of times. V gene TRBV4-1 combines with J gene TRBJ2-7, with a weak D call TRBD1 (6 bases). The V gene lost 1 base and the J gene lost 3 bases, with 7 bases spanning the gap. The CDR3 is made up of 13 amino acids. Germline V lookup: CDR1 MGHRA, CDR2 YSYEKL. CDR3 sequence (DNA): TGCGCCAGCAGCCAAGGAGGGGGCTACGAGCAGTACGTC. Translating it yields CASSQGGGYEQYV.

The gene calls are TRBV5-1 and TRBJ2-5, with 11 bases matching TRBD2. This CDR3 comprises 15 residues. Trimming at V came to 0 bases and at J to 3 bases, leaving 1 base not matched to a gene. Germline CDR1 reads SGHRS; CDR2 reads YFSETQ. CDR3 protein: CASSLGLAGKETQYF. As DNA, the CDR3 is TGCGCCAGCAGCTTGGGACTAGCGGGGAAAGAGACCCAGTACTTC.

The chain links TRBV20-1 to TRBJ1-2; no clear D gene. Germline V CDR1 and CDR2: DFQATT, SNEGSKA (reference sequence). Between the trimmed V and J ends, which lost 3 bases and 3 bases, there was a span of 11 bases. This CDR3 has 13 residues. CDR3 nucleotides: TGCAGTGCTAGCCCGGGAGGAGACTATGGCTACACCTTC. Translation gives CSASPGGDYGYTF.

The rearrangement joins TRBV7-2 to TRBJ2-5; D uncertain. The CDR3 contains 13 residues. Germline lookup yields CDR1 SGHTA and CDR2 FQGNSA. Trimming pared 0 bases from V and 4 bases from J, leaving 6 bases between. The CDR3 loop is CASSLARRETQYF. CDR3 coding DNA: TGTGCCAGCAGCTTAGCACGAAGAGAGACCCAGTACTTC. The complete variable domain, with remaining parts taken from reference TRBV7-2 and TRBJ2-5, reads GAGVSQSPSNKVTEKGKDVELRCDPISGHTALYWYRQSLGQGLEFLIYFQGNSAPDKSGLPSDRFSAERTGGSVSTLTIQRTQQEDSAVYLCASSLARRETQYFGPGTRLLVL.

V is TRBV15 and J is TRBJ2-7; maybe TRBD2 (5 bases). Germline V gives CDR1 LNHNV, CDR2 YYDKDF (reference sequence). The V gene lost 2 bases and the J gene lost 4 bases, with 6 bases spanning the gap. The CDR3 totals 12 residues. The CDR3 nucleotides are TGTGCCACCAGCAGACCGGGGTACGAGCAGTACTTC. Translation gives CATSRPGYEQYF.

This chain uses TRBV4-1 with TRBJ2-7, with TRBD2 identical over 10 bases. J was trimmed by 3 bases and V by 3 bases; bases with no gene match: 11. Per the germline V gene, CDR1 is MGHRA and CDR2 is YSYEKL. The CDR3 extends over 17 amino acids. CDR3 region: CASSQDWKRGGLYEQYF. In DNA, the CDR3 is TGCGCCAGCAGCCAGGACTGGAAGCGGGGGGGCCTCTACGAGCAGTACTTC.

The rearrangement uses TRBV10-3 and TRBJ2-3; 9 nucleotides match TRBD1. This CDR3 spans 13 amino acids. Germline lookup yields CDR1 ENHRY and CDR2 SYGVKD. V lost 9 bases, J lost 3 bases, and 4 bases stayed unmatched. CDR3 loop: CAIGTGYTDTQYF. The CDR3 region has the DNA TGTGCCATTGGGACAGGGTATACAGATACGCAGTATTTT.

V is TRBV3-1 and J is TRBJ2-7, with D perhaps matching TRBD1 (5 bases). V was clipped by 6 bases and J by 3 bases, with 12 bases between them. Germline CDR1 is LGHDT and CDR2 is YNNKEL (reference sequence). The CDR3 length is 13 residues. This CDR3 reads CASRGIGVYEQYF. The CDR3 region has the DNA TGTGCCAGCAGGGGGATAGGGGTCTACGAGCAGTACTTC.

The J gene is TRBJ2-5, the V gene TRBV6-2 or TRBV6-3, with D hard to call. Trimming took 2 bases from V and 5 from J, leaving 3 bases between them. The germline V gene encodes CDR1 MNHEY and CDR2 SVGEGT. The CDR3 consists of 11 residues. The CDR3 region is CASSYIETQYF. The DNA for the CDR3 is TGTGCCAGCAGTTACATCGAGACCCAGTACTTC.

The chain is built from TRBV20-1 and TRBJ2-7; D uncertain. CDR1 DFQATT and CDR2 SNEGSKA come from the germline V gene (reference sequence). The CDR3 is 15 residues long. The V gene lost 2 bases and the J gene lost 0 bases, with 14 bases spanning the gap. Here the CDR3 reads CSARPHSGSSYEQYF. The CDR3 region has the DNA TGCAGTGCTAGACCCCACTCGGGCAGCTCCTACGAGCAGTACTTC.

This clonotype was observed a handful of times. The V gene is TRBV7-8, the J gene TRBJ2-5; D is perhaps TRBD1 or TRBD2 (6 bases each). In germline, CDR1 is SGHVS, CDR2 FQNEAQ. The CDR3 consists of 15 residues. The V gene lost 5 bases and the J gene lost 2 bases, with 15 bases spanning the gap. CDR3 sequence reads: CASSLWGARQETQYF. CDR3 DNA sequence: TGTGCCAGCAGCCTTTGGGGGGCTCGGCAAGAGACCCAGTACTTC.

This clonotype appeared many times. V usage is TRBV20-1 and J usage is TRBJ2-5; D might be TRBD1 (5 bases). Trimming removed 2 bases at V and 4 bases at J, with 5 bases between. This CDR3 is built from 11 residues. CDR1 is DFQATT and CDR2 is SNEGSKA in the germline V gene (reference sequence). The CDR3 spells CSARQGETQYF. The CDR3 DNA reads TGCAGTGCTAGACAGGGAGAGACCCAGTACTTC.

This rearrangement joins TRBV7-6 to TRBJ2-5, with D unclear. Germline V gene lookup returns CDR1 SGHVS and CDR2 FNYEAQ. CDR3 length: 16 amino acids. V gave up 4 bases and J gave up 7 bases, with 22 bases separating them. CDR3 residues: CASSYTSPQLPGTQYF. CDR3 in DNA: TGTGCCAGCAGCTACACCAGCCCTCAGCTCCCGGGGACCCAGTACTTC.

This sequence joins TRBV20-1 and TRBJ2-2, with 10 bases fitting TRBD2. This CDR3 contains 14 residues. The trim removed 4 bases at V and 3 bases at J, leaving 2 bases unmatched. CDR1 is DFQATT and CDR2 is SNEGSKA in the germline V gene (reference sequence). CDR3 sequence: CSATSGRYTGELFF. CDR3 coding DNA: TGCAGTGCTACTAGCGGGAGATACACCGGGGAGCTGTTTTTT.

This clonotype showed up many times. The J gene is TRBJ2-5, the V gene TRBV4-2; the match to TRBD1 covers 7 bases. This CDR3 has 17 residues. Germline V gene sequence: CDR1 LGHNA, CDR2 YNFKEQ. V trimming: 4 bases; J trimming: 5 bases; junction bases outside the gene matches: 16. The CDR3 protein is CASSLHPRDSAGETQYF. For the CDR3, the DNA is TGTGCCAGCAGCCTCCACCCCCGGGACAGCGCAGGGGAGACCCAGTACTTC.

This clonotype appeared many times. The chain is built from TRBV27 and TRBJ1-1; TRBD1 might be the D (5 bases). Trimming shortened V by 8 bases and J by 11 bases, and 21 bases separated the two germline ends. There are 13 residues in the CDR3. CDR1 is MNHEY and CDR2 is SMNVEV in the germline V gene (reference sequence). The chain's CDR3 is CASGALGPSGAFF. CDR3 nucleotide sequence: TGTGCCAGCGGGGCCCTAGGACCGTCTGGGGCTTTCTTT.

This clonotype was observed many times. J is TRBJ2-3 and V is TRBV4-3; D gene unclear. Germline loops: CDR1 LGHNA, CDR2 YSLEER. The length of the CDR3 is 15 residues. Trimming shortened V by 5 bases and J by 2 bases, and 14 bases separated the two germline ends. CDR3 bases: TGCGCCAGCAGCTTCCGACCGGAACACACAGATACGCAGTATTTT. This codes for CASSFRPEHTDTQYF.

In its sample, this clonotype was seen a few times. The J gene is TRBJ2-2, the V gene TRBV6-5, with unresolved D. Looked up from germline, CDR1 is MNHEY and CDR2 is SVGAGI. The CDR3 is 15 residues long. The germline V and J ends were trimmed by 2 bases and 1 base, with 8 bases remaining between them. The CDR3 loop is CASSYKRLNTGELFF. CDR3 nucleotide sequence: TGTGCCAGCAGTTACAAGAGATTGAACACCGGGGAGCTGTTTTTT.

This clonotype was observed a single time. The chain recombines TRBV7-2 with TRBJ2-1; no firm D call. V was pared by 2 bases and J by 5 bases, with 13 bases between. Germline V gene sequence: CDR1 SGHTA, CDR2 FQGNSA. The CDR3 runs 15 residues. CDR3 in DNA: TGTGCCAGCAGCTTAAGACGGACCGAGAACAATGAGCAGTTCTTC. As protein: CASSLRRTENNEQFF.

Ten or more counts support this clonotype. The chain joins TRBV7-3 to TRBJ1-1, with 7 bases identical to TRBD1. CDR3 length equals 13 residues. CDR1 SGHTA and CDR2 FQGTGA come from the germline V gene. Trimming removed 5 bases from V and 1 base from J; junction bases left unmatched: 1. The CDR3 nucleotides read TGTGCCAGCAGCCGGGACAGGAACACTGAAGCTTTCTTT. Residues: CASSRDRNTEAFF. The whole variable domain, filled in from reference TRBV7-3 and TRBJ1-1, reads GAGVSQTPSNKVTEKGKYVELRCDPISGHTALYWYRQSLGQGPEFLIYFQGTGAADDSGLPNDRFFAVRPEGSVSTLKIQRTERGDSAVYLCASSRDRNTEAFFGQGTRLTVV.

This clonotype was counted only a few times. The chain combines TRBV5-1 with TRBJ2-4; maybe TRBD2 (6 bases). The CDR3 is 14 amino acids. Germline lookup yields CDR1 SGHRS and CDR2 YFSETQ. Trimming pared 7 bases from V and 4 bases from J, leaving 15 bases between. CDR3 sequence reads: CASESGLGKNIQYF. The CDR3 coding sequence is TGCGCCAGCGAGTCGGGACTGGGAAAAAACATTCAGTACTTC.

The V and J genes are TRBV7-2 and TRBJ1-2, with a possible D match to TRBD1 (6 bases). There are 14 residues in the CDR3. Germline V lookup: CDR1 SGHTA, CDR2 FQGNSA. Trimming shortened V by 5 bases and J by 0 bases, and 10 bases separated the two germline ends. The CDR3 is CASSPGGTNYGYTF. CDR3 nucleotides: TGTGCCAGCAGCCCCGGGGGCACTAACTATGGCTACACCTTC.